This entry lists 30 T cell receptor beta chains sequenced from one sample in a study of blood T cell repertoires in COVID-19. The repertoire was sequenced with immunoSEQ multiplex PCR; TCRdb's copy has only in-frame clones and lacks some. The data contain 330,000 or so clones, roughly nine tenths of them singletons. Sequenced material: peripheral blood. Source of these receptors: a woman aged 60-75 years with COVID-19, enrolled during active disease.

The V gene is TRBV15, the J gene TRBJ2-7; 11 nucleotides line up with TRBD2. Unmatched junction bases numbered 10, after V lost 2 bases and J lost 4 bases. The CDR3 is 17 residues long. Germline CDR1 reads LNHNV; CDR2 reads YYDKDF (reference sequence). CDR3 region: CATSRLAGGISSYEQYF. CDR3 DNA sequence: TGTGCCACCAGCAGATTAGCGGGGGGGATCTCCTCTTACGAGCAGTACTTC.

The genes are TRBV12-3 or TRBV12-4 and TRBJ1-5; no clear D. V lost 7 bases to trimming and J lost 5 bases, with 12 bases between them. CDR3 length equals 13 residues. CDR3 coding DNA: TGTGCCAGCACCCTAGAGGGATATCAGCCCCAGCATTTT. Translated: CASTLEGYQPQHF.

The chain joins TRBV19 to TRBJ1-5, with a weak D call TRBD1 (5 bases). The V end lost 1 base, the J end lost 4 bases, and 11 bases lay between the germline ends. CDR1 and CDR2 from the germline V gene are LNHDA and SQIVND (reference sequence). CDR3 length equals 15 residues. The CDR3 DNA follows: TGTGCCAGTAGTATAGCAGGGAATAGGAATCAGCCCCAGCATTTT. Its protein is CASSIAGNRNQPQHF. Using reference TRBV19 and TRBJ1-5 for the parts outside the CDR3, the full variable domain is DGGITQSPKYLFRKEGQNVTLSCEQNLNHDAMYWYRQDPGQGLRLIYYSQIVNDFQKGDIAEGYSVSREKKESFPLTVTSAQKNPTAFYLCASSIAGNRNQPQHFGDGTRLSIL.

The chain has TRBV4-1 and TRBJ2-1, with 9 bases identical to TRBD2. The V gene end was trimmed by 1 base and the J gene end by 5 bases; junction bases not matched to a gene: 15. CDR3 length equals 19 residues. The V gene's germline CDR1 is MGHRA and CDR2 YSYEKL. This chain's CDR3 is CASSQVIRGAGGGHNEQFF. The CDR3 nucleotides read TGCGCCAGCAGCCAAGTGATTAGGGGAGCGGGGGGAGGTCACAATGAGCAGTTCTTC.

The chain joins TRBV7-3 to TRBJ1-1, with D uncertain. Trimming pared 5 bases from V and 6 bases from J, leaving 13 bases between. This CDR3 has 13 residues. Looked up from germline, CDR1 is SGHTA and CDR2 is FQGTGA. The DNA of the CDR3 is TGTGCCAGCAGCCCGAACCGAGTATCTGAAGCTTTCTTT. Translating gives CASSPNRVSEAFF.

The genes are TRBV27 and TRBJ2-2, with D tentatively TRBD2 (6 bases). V gave up 6 bases and J gave up 6 bases, with 14 bases separating them. The CDR3 extends over 14 amino acids. The germline V gene has CDR1 MNHEY and CDR2 SMNVEV (reference sequence). The CDR3 sequence is CASRPRREAGELFF. CDR3 DNA sequence: TGTGCCAGCAGGCCCCGGAGGGAGGCCGGGGAGCTGTTTTTT.

This clone was observed a handful of times. The chain links TRBV4-2 to TRBJ1-2; D remains unclear. The germline V gene encodes CDR1 LGHNA and CDR2 YNFKEQ. The CDR3 runs to 17 residues. The V end was cut by 0 bases, the J end by 5 bases, with 19 bases between. In DNA, the CDR3 is TGTGCCAGCAGCCAAGATCCCTCAAGAGGGCGTTGGTATGGCTACACCTTC. This sequence encodes CASSQDPSRGRWYGYTF.

V is TRBV28 and J is TRBJ1-1, with TRBD1 as a possible D gene (6 bases). V was shortened by 11 bases and J by 11 bases, with 15 bases between the two germline ends. CDR3 length: 10 amino acids. Germline V gives CDR1 MDHEN, CDR2 SYDVKM. CDR3 protein: CAVRGAGAFF. The CDR3 nucleotides are TGTGCCGTACGGGGGGCAGGGGCTTTCTTT.

The V gene is TRBV28, the J gene TRBJ2-6, with 10 bases matching TRBD1. The CDR3 consists of 17 residues. The V segment lost 5 bases and the J segment 4 bases; nucleotides outside the gene matches: 8. CDR1 and CDR2 (germline): MDHEN, SYDVKM. CDR3 in DNA: TGTGCCAGCAGTCTTGGGACAGGGGTGCCCGGGGCCAACGTCCTGACTTTC. As protein: CASSLGTGVPGANVLTF.

This rearrangement joins TRBV19 to TRBJ2-4; D uncertain. The germline V gene has CDR1 LNHDA and CDR2 SQIVND (reference sequence). Trimming removed 5 bases from V and 14 bases from J, with 28 bases in between. CDR3 length equals 16 residues. CDR3 DNA sequence: TGTGCCAGTAGTCTCACTCTCCCCTCTGTGCAGGTTACGAAGTACTTC. As protein: CASSLTLPSVQVTKYF.

Concerning this clone: A read error may account for a junction end that differs from germline. The chain uses TRBV6-2 or TRBV6-3 and TRBJ2-5; TRBD2 matches at 7 bases. This CDR3 is built from 13 residues. Germline lookup yields CDR1 MNHEY and CDR2 SVGEGT. CDR3 nucleotide sequence: TGTGCCAGCAGTAACTCCGGGGGGAAGACCCAGTACTTC. This sequence encodes CASSNSGGKTQYF.

This sequence joins TRBV15 and TRBJ1-2, with TRBD1 matching 9 bases. Germline CDR1 is LNHNV and CDR2 is YYDKDF (reference sequence). The length of the CDR3 is 14 residues. With 5 bases clipped from V and 4 bases from J, the junction kept 5 bases outside the gene matches. The CDR3 nucleotides are TGTGCCACCAGCTCACAGGGGGCTCCCTATGGCTACACCTTC. It yields the protein CATSSQGAPYGYTF.

This chain uses TRBV2 with TRBJ1-5, with TRBD1 matching 9 bases. The J segment lost 4 bases and the V segment lost 7 bases, leaving 8 bases of the junction unmatched. The CDR3 loop spans 15 amino acids. In germline, CDR1 is SNHLY, CDR2 FYNNEI. DNA of the CDR3: TGTGCCAGCAATTACAGGGGGCGCGGAAATCAGCCCCAGCATTTT. Translation gives CASNYRGRGNQPQHF. Drawing the rest from reference TRBV2 and TRBJ1-5, the complete variable domain is EPEVTQTPSHQVTQMGQEVILRCVPISNHLYFYWYRQILGQKVEFLVSFYNNEISEKSEIFDDQFSVERPDGSNFTLKIRSTKLEDSAMYFCASNYRGRGNQPQHFGDGTRLSIL.

The chain joins TRBV5-1 to TRBJ1-2; TRBD1 might be the D (6 bases). V gave up 3 bases and J gave up 5 bases, with 11 bases separating them. From germline, CDR1 is SGHRS and CDR2 YFSETQ. This CDR3 spans 13 amino acids. The CDR3 spells CASSSTGMYGYTF. The CDR3 DNA reads as TGCGCCAGCAGCTCTACAGGGATGTATGGCTACACCTTC.

The sample holds one count of this clone. CDR3: CASSPSGLMNTEAFF. The DNA for the CDR3 is TGTGCCAGCAGCCCCTCGGGACTGATGAACACTGAAGCTTTCTTT. The genes are TRBV5-4 and TRBJ1-1; tentative D call: TRBD1 (5 bases). V shed 4 bases and J shed 0 bases, with 13 bases lying between them. This CDR3 contains 15 residues. The V gene's germline CDR1 is SGHNT and CDR2 YYREEE (reference sequence). The full variable domain, rest sourced from reference TRBV5-4 and TRBJ1-1, is ETGVTQSPTHLIKTRGQQVTLRCSSQSGHNTVSWYQQALGQGPQFIFQYYREEENGRGNFPPRFSGLQFPNYSSELNVNALELDDSALYLCASSPSGLMNTEAFFGQGTRLTVV.

This rearrangement joins TRBV5-6 to TRBJ1-6; D gene uncertain. The CDR3 consists of 15 residues. Trimming shortened V by 4 bases and J by 9 bases, and 17 bases separated the two germline ends. Germline V gene sequence: CDR1 SGHDT, CDR2 YYEEEE. As DNA, the CDR3 is TGTGCCAGCAGCCAGATGACTTTGGGAGTTTCACCCCTCCACTTT. It encodes CASSQMTLGVSPLHF. Looking up the rest from reference TRBV5-6 and TRBJ1-6 gives the full variable domain: DAGVTQSPTHLIKTRGQQVTLRCSPKSGHDTVSWYQQALGQGPQFIFQYYEEEERQRGNFPDRFSGHQFPNYSSELNVNALLLGDSALYLCASSQMTLGVSPLHFGNGTRLTVT.

The chain recombines TRBV5-4 with TRBJ2-2; D gene unclear. The CDR3 extends over 16 amino acids. Trimming left V 4 bases short and J 4 bases short, with 17 bases between. Germline V gene sequence: CDR1 SGHNT, CDR2 YYREEE (reference sequence). CDR3 DNA sequence: TGTGCCAGCAGCCTAACCGGTGGGCGCGTCACCGGGGAGCTGTTTTTT. It specifies CASSLTGGRVTGELFF.

The rearrangement uses TRBV6-5 and TRBJ1-3, with D maybe TRBD1 (6 bases). The V gene's germline CDR1 is MNHEY and CDR2 SVGAGI. The CDR3 spans 12 residues. V lost 6 bases to trimming and J lost 10 bases, with 13 bases between them. This CDR3 reads CASRQGKWTIYF. CDR3 DNA: TGTGCCAGCAGACAGGGAAAGTGGACCATATATTTT.

This chain joins TRBV7-9 and TRBJ1-1; D call uncertain. CDR1 and CDR2 (germline): SEHNR, FQNEAQ (reference sequence). The CDR3 extends over 15 amino acids. The V gene lost 1 base and the J gene lost 0 bases, with 9 bases spanning the gap. The CDR3 loop reads CASSLVAGLNTEAFF. The CDR3 bases are TGTGCCAGCAGCTTAGTTGCCGGGTTGAACACTGAAGCTTTCTTT.

The chain has TRBV5-4 and TRBJ1-2; D not resolved. The length of the CDR3 is 15 residues. Trimming removed 4 bases at V and 1 base at J, with 14 bases between. CDR1 SGHNT and CDR2 YYREEE come from the germline V gene (reference sequence). The CDR3 DNA sequence: TGTGCCAGCAGCCCAGGACGGGGAATTAACTATGGCTACACCTTC. Residues: CASSPGRGINYGYTF.

Notes on this clone: This could be a read error, since a much larger clone is one nucleotide away. This chain connects TRBV5-1 to TRBJ2-7; tentative D call: TRBD1 (5 bases). CDR1 is SGHRS, CDR2 YFSETQ, per germline. The CDR3 consists of 12 residues. Trimming pared 5 bases from V and 0 bases from J, leaving 6 bases between. This CDR3 reads CASRDTSYEQYF. CDR3 in DNA: TGCGCCAGCAGGGACACCTCCTACGAGCAGTACTTC.

The chain combines TRBV4-2 with TRBJ1-2; D remains ambiguous. Per the germline V gene, CDR1 is LGHNA and CDR2 is YNFKEQ. Trimming removed 1 base from V and 2 bases from J, with 11 bases in between. The CDR3 contains 15 residues. CDR3 nucleotide sequence: TGTGCCAGCAGCCAAGTGAACTCGGAGAACTATGGCTACACCTTC. Encoded protein: CASSQVNSENYGYTF.

V gene TRBV19 combines with J gene TRBJ2-3, with TRBD1 identical over 10 bases. Germline loops: CDR1 LNHDA, CDR2 SQIVND (reference sequence). CDR3 length: 17 residues. V shed 5 bases, J shed 2 bases, and the junction held 10 bases outside the gene matches. CDR3 region: CASSPRGTGAPTDTQYF. CDR3 bases: TGTGCCAGTAGTCCAAGAGGGACAGGGGCCCCCACAGATACGCAGTATTTT.

This clone was observed a single time. The chain joins TRBV18 to TRBJ2-7, with 10 bases aligning to TRBD1. Germline-derived CDR1 and CDR2 are KGHSH and LQKENI. CDR3 length: 17 amino acids. V shed 6 bases, J shed 3 bases, and the junction held 14 bases outside the gene matches. The CDR3 DNA sequence: TGTGCCAGCTCTCGTAAGGGTATGGACAGGGGGTTCTACGAGCAGTACTTC. It translates to CASSRKGMDRGFYEQYF. Filled out from reference TRBV18 and TRBJ2-7, the complete variable domain reads NAGVMQNPRHLVRRRGQEARLRCSPMKGHSHVYWYRQLPEEGLKFMVYLQKENIIDESGMPKERFSAEFPKEGPSILRIQQVVRGDSAAYFCASSRKGMDRGFYEQYFGPGTRLTVT.

The chain employs TRBV5-6 and TRBJ2-5; 16 bases align to TRBD2. This CDR3 comprises 18 residues. Looked up from germline, CDR1 is SGHDT and CDR2 is YYEEEE. Trimming removed 2 bases from V and 4 bases from J; junction bases left unmatched: 8. CDR3 DNA sequence: TGTGCCAGCAGCTTTTTCGGGACTAGCGGGGGGGCCGGAGAGACCCAGTACTTC. Translated: CASSFFGTSGGAGETQYF.

The CDR3 sequence is CASSPPQANTEAFF. The DNA of the CDR3 is TGTGCCAGCTCACCACCGCAGGCGAACACTGAAGCTTTCTTT. The chain employs TRBV18 and TRBJ1-1; D is ambiguous. There are 14 residues in the CDR3. Trimming pared 0 bases from V and 1 base from J, leaving 6 bases between. Germline CDR1 is KGHSH and CDR2 is LQKENI. Supplemented by reference TRBV18 and TRBJ1-1, the full variable domain reads NAGVMQNPRHLVRRRGQEARLRCSPMKGHSHVYWYRQLPEEGLKFMVYLQKENIIDESGMPKERFSAEFPKEGPSILRIQQVVRGDSAAYFCASSPPQANTEAFFGQGTRLTVV.

J is TRBJ1-1 and V is TRBV7-3; 7 bases match TRBD1. This CDR3 comprises 12 residues. Germline CDR1 is SGHTA and CDR2 is FQGTGA. The J segment lost 10 bases and the V segment lost 4 bases, leaving 6 bases of the junction unmatched. The CDR3 nucleotides are TGTGCCAGCAGCTCCCGACAGGGTATAGCTTTCTTT. Amino acids: CASSSRQGIAFF.

With regard to this clone: A junction end diverges from the germline sequence, so it may reflect a read error. The chain has TRBV5-1 and TRBJ2-7; 15 positions match TRBD2. This CDR3 region has 18 residues. CDR1 is SGHRS, CDR2 YFSETQ, per germline. CDR3 in DNA: TGCGCCAGCAGCATACACGGGACTAGCGGGGGGCCCTCCCACGAGCAGTACTTC. This translates into CASSIHGTSGGPSHEQYF.

Regarding this clone: Distinct nucleotide sequences in the sample also encode this CDR3. The chain uses TRBV24-1 and TRBJ1-2, with a possible D match to TRBD1 (5 bases). This CDR3 spans 12 amino acids. V dropped 5 bases and J dropped 4 bases, with 7 bases sitting between them. Looked up from germline, CDR1 is KGHDR and CDR2 is SFDVKD. The CDR3, as DNA: TGTGCCACCAGTGCGGGGGGCTATGGCTACACCTTC. Protein sequence: CATSAGGYGYTF.

J is TRBJ1-1 and V is TRBV5-8; D not certain. Germline V gene lookup returns CDR1 SGHTS and CDR2 YDEGEE. Trimming stripped 4 bases from V and 8 bases from J, with 15 bases between. The CDR3 has 13 residues. CDR3 sequence reads: CASSDPSGAEAFF. The CDR3 bases are TGTGCCAGCAGCGACCCGTCGGGTGCGGAAGCTTTCTTT. The full variable domain, rest sourced from reference TRBV5-8 and TRBJ1-1, is EAGVTQSPTHLIKTRGQQATLRCSPISGHTSVYWYQQALGLGLQFLLWYDEGEERNRGNFPPRFSGRQFPNYSSELNVNALELEDSALYLCASSDPSGAEAFFGQGTRLTVV.